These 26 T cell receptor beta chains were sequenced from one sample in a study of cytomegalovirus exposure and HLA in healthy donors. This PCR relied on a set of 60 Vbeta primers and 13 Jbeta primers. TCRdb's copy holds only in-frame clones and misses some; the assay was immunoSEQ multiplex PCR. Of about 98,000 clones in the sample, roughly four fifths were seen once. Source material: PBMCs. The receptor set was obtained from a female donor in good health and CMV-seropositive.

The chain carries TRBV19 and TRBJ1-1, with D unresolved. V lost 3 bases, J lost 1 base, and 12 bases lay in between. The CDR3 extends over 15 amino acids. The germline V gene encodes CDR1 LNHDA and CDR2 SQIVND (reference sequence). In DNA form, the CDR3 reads TGTGCCAGTAGTATTGCGACCCCGGGGAACACTGAAGCTTTCTTT. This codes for CASSIATPGNTEAFF.

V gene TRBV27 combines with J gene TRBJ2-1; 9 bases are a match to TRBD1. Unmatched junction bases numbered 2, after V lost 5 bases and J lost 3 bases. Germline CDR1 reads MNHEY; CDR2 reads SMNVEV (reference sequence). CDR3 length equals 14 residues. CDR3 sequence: CASSPGQGYNEQFF. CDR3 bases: TGTGCCAGCAGTCCGGGACAGGGCTACAATGAGCAGTTCTTC.

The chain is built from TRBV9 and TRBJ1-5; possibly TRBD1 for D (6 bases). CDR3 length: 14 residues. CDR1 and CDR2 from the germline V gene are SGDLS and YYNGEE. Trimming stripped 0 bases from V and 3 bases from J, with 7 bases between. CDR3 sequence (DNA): TGTGCCAGCAGCGTAGCAGGGGACAATCAGCCCCAGCATTTT. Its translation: CASSVAGDNQPQHF.

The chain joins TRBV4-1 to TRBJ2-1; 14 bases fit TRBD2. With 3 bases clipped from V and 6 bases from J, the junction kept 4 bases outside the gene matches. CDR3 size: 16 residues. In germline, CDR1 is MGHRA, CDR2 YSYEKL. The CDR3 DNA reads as TGCGCCAGCAGCCACCCTGGGACTAGCGGGAGCAATGAGCAGTTCTTC. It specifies CASSHPGTSGSNEQFF.

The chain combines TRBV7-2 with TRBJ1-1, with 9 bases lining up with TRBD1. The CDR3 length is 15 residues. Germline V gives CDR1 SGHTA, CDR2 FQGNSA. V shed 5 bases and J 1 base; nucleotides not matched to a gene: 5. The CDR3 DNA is TGTGCCAGCAGCACAGGGGGCACTGGGAACACTGAAGCTTTCTTT. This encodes CASSTGGTGNTEAFF.

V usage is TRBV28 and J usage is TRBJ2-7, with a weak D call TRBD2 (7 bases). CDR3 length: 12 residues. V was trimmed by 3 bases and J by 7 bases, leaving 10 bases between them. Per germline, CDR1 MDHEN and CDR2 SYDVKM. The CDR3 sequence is CASSLGGLEQYF. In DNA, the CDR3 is TGTGCCAGCAGTTTGGGGGGGCTGGAGCAGTACTTC.

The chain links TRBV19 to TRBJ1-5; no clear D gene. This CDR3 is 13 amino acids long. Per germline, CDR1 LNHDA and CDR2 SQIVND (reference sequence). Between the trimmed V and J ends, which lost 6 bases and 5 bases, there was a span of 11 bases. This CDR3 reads CASSRPSDQPQHF. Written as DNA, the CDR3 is TGTGCCAGTAGCCGCCCCTCAGATCAGCCCCAGCATTTT.

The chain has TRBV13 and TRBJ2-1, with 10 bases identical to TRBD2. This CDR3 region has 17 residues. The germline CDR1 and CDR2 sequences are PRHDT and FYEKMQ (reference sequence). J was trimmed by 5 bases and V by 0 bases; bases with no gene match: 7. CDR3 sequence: CASSLGASGSRDNEQFF. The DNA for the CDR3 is TGTGCCAGCAGCTTAGGGGCTAGCGGGAGTCGCGACAATGAGCAGTTCTTC.

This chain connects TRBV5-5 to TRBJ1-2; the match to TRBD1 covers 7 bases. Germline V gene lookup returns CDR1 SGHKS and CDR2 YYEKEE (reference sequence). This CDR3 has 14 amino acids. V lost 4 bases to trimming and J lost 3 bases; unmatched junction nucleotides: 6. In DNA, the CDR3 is TGTGCCAGCAGCGCCCCCACAGGGGACTATGGCTACACCTTC. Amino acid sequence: CASSAPTGDYGYTF.

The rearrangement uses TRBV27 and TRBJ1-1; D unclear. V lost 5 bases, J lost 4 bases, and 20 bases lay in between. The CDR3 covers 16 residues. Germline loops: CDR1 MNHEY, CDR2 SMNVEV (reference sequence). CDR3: CASSRIADFRGTEAFF. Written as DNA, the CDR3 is TGTGCCAGCAGTAGGATCGCGGACTTCAGAGGCACTGAAGCTTTCTTT.

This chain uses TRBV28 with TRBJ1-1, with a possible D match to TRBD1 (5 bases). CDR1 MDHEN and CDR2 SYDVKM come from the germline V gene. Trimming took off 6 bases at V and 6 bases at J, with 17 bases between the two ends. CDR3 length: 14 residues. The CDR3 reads CASSRQTPESEAFF. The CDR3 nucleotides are TGTGCCAGCAGCCGACAGACACCCGAGTCTGAAGCTTTCTTT.

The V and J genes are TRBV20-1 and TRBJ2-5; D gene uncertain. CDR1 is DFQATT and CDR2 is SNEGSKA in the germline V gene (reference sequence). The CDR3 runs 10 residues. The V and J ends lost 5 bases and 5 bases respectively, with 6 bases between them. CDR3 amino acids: CSAVHETQYF. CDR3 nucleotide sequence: TGCAGTGCTGTACACGAGACCCAGTACTTC.

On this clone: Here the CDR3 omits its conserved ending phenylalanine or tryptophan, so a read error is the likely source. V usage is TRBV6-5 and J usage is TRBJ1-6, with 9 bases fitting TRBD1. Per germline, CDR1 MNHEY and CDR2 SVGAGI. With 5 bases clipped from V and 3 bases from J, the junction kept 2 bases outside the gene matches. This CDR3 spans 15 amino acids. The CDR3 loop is CASSGQGIYNSPLHL. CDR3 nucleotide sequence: TGTGCCAGCAGTGGACAGGGGATCTATAATTCACCCCTCCACTTG.

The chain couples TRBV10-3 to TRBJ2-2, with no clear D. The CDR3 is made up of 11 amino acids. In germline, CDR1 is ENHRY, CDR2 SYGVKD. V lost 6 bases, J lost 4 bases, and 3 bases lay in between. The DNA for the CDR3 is TGTGCCATCAGGGCCACCGGGGAGCTGTTTTTT. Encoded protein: CAIRATGELFF.

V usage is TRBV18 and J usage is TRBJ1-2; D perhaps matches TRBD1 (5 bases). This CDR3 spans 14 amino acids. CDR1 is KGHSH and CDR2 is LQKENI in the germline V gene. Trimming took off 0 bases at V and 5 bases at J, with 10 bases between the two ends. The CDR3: CASSPPQGLYGYTF. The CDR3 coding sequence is TGTGCCAGCTCACCACCCCAGGGCCTATATGGCTACACCTTC. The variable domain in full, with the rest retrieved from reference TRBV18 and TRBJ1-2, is NAGVMQNPRHLVRRRGQEARLRCSPMKGHSHVYWYRQLPEEGLKFMVYLQKENIIDESGMPKERFSAEFPKEGPSILRIQQVVRGDSAAYFCASSPPQGLYGYTFGSGTRLTVV.

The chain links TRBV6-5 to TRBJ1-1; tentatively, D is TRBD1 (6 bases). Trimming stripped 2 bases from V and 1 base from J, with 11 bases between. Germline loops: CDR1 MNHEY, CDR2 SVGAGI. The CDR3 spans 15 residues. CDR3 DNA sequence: TGTGCCAGCAGTTACCTCAGGGGCCGGAACACTGAAGCTTTCTTT. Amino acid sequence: CASSYLRGRNTEAFF.

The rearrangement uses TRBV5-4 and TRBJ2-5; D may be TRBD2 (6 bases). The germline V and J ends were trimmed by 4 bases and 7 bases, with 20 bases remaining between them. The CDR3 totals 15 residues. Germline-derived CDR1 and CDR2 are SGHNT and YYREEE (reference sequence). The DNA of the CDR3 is TGTGCCAGCAGCGCACACGGGACTCCGCCGGGGACCCAGTACTTC. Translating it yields CASSAHGTPPGTQYF.

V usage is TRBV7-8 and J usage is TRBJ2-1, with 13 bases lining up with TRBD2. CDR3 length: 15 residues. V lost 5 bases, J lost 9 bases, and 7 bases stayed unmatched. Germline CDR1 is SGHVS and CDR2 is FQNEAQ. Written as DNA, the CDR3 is TGTGCCAGCAGCATCGGGACTAGCGGGACGTTTGAGCAGTTCTTC. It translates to CASSIGTSGTFEQFF.

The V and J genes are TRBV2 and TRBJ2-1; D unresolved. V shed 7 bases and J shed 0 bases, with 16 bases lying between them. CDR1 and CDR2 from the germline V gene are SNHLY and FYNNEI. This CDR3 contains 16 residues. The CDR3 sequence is CASKRVALNSYNEQFF. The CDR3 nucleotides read TGTGCCAGCAAAAGAGTTGCGTTAAACTCCTACAATGAGCAGTTCTTC.

The CDR3 DNA follows: TGTGCCAGCAGCTTAGCAGCGGCGGAGGTGAATGAGCAGTTCTTC. Its translation is CASSLAAAEVNEQFF. The chain is built from TRBV7-8 and TRBJ2-1; perhaps TRBD2 as D (5 bases). The CDR3 sequence is 15 residues long. The V end lost 0 bases, the J end lost 7 bases, and 13 bases lay between the germline ends. Germline V lookup: CDR1 SGHVS, CDR2 FQNEAQ.

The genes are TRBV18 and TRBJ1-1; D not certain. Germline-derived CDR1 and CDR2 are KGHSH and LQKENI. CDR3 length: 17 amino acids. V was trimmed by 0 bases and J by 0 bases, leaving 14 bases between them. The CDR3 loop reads CASSPPLAAAMNTEAFF. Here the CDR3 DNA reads TGTGCCAGCTCACCACCGTTAGCGGCAGCTATGAACACTGAAGCTTTCTTT.

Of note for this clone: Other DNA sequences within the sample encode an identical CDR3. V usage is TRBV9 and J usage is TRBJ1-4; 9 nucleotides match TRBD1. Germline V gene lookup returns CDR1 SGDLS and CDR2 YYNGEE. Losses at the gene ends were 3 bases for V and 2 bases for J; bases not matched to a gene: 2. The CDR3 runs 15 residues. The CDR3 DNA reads TGTGCCAGCAGCGGCGGGACAGGGACTAATGAAAAACTGTTTTTT. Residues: CASSGGTGTNEKLFF.

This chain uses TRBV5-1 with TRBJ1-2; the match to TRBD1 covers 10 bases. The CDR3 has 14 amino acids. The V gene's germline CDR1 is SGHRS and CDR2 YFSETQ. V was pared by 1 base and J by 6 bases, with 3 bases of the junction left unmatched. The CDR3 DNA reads TGCGCCAGCAGCTTGACCGGGACAGGGGATGGCTACACCTTC. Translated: CASSLTGTGDGYTF.

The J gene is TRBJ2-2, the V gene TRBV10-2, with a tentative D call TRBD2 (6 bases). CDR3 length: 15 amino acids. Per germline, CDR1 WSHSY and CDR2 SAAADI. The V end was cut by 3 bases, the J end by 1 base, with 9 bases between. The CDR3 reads CASSDGSGNTGELFF. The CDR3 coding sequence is TGCGCCAGCAGTGACGGTAGCGGGAACACCGGGGAGCTGTTTTTT.

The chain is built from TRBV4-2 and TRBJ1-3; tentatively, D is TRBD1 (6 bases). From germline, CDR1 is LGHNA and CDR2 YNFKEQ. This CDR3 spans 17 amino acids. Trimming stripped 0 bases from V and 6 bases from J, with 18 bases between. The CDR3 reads CASSQEGARVVENTIYF. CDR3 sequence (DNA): TGTGCCAGCAGCCAAGAGGGGGCCAGGGTGGTGGAAAACACCATATATTTT.

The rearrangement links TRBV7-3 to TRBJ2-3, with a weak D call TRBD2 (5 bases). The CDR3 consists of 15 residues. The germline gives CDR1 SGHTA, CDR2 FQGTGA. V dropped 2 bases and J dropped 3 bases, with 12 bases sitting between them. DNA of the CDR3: TGTGCCAGCAGCTTATACTCGGGATCGACAGATACGCAGTATTTT. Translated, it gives CASSLYSGSTDTQYF.